These 12 T cell receptor beta chains were all obtained from the same sample, sequenced in a study of blood T cell repertoires in COVID-19 (TCRdb year 2020). Library construction relied on the immunoSEQ multiplex PCR assay. TCRdb retrieved this table from immuneACCESS and kept in-frame rearrangements only. Not all clones are present; in checked studies, unresolved V genes account for under half, and no reason is known for the remainder. This sample holds about 90,000 clones; less than 85% were observed only once. Clones ranked in the top ten supply about a tenth of the sample. The sequenced sample consisted of peripheral blood. The receptor set was obtained from a woman in her 70s with acute or convalescent COVID-19.

V is TRBV9 and J is TRBJ1-1; TRBD1 matches 10 bases. The length of the CDR3 is 15 residues. V dropped 2 bases and J dropped 5; count of bases not matched to a gene: 6. Germline V gene sequence: CDR1 SGDLS, CDR2 YYNGEE. The CDR3 protein is CASSVRQGARTEAFF. CDR3 DNA sequence: TGTGCCAGCAGCGTGCGACAGGGGGCGAGGACTGAAGCTTTCTTT.

J is TRBJ2-7 and V is TRBV6-5; 7 bases match TRBD1. Germline V lookup: CDR1 MNHEY, CDR2 SVGAGI. This CDR3 has 14 residues. The V segment lost 7 bases and the J segment 2 bases; nucleotides outside the gene matches: 8. CDR3 protein: CASIIPGQTYEQYF. The CDR3 DNA reads as TGTGCCAGCATCATTCCGGGACAGACCTACGAGCAGTACTTC.

The chain is built from TRBV19 and TRBJ2-3; 7 bases are shared with TRBD2. Germline V gene sequence: CDR1 LNHDA, CDR2 SQIVND (reference sequence). This CDR3 is built from 14 residues. Trimming removed 3 bases from V and 6 bases from J; junction bases left unmatched: 6. CDR3 protein: CASSMGLAADTQYF. The CDR3 nucleotides are TGTGCCAGTAGTATGGGTCTAGCGGCCGATACGCAGTATTTT.

This clone was detected only a few times. This sequence joins TRBV5-1 and TRBJ2-5; a weak D match, TRBD1 (5 bases). This CDR3 is built from 13 residues. V lost 5 bases to trimming and J lost 5 bases, with 13 bases between them. Germline CDR1 reads SGHRS; CDR2 reads YFSETQ. CDR3 amino acids: CASRPLGQETQYF. CDR3 coding DNA: TGCGCCAGCAGACCCTTGGGGCAGGAGACCCAGTACTTC.

This clone was seen a few times. The gene calls are TRBV9 and TRBJ1-1; weak D call: TRBD1 (5 bases). V lost 2 bases and J lost 0, with 11 bases in between. Germline loops: CDR1 SGDLS, CDR2 YYNGEE. This CDR3 is 15 amino acids long. The CDR3 DNA reads as TGTGCCAGCAGCGTCGGACACCTCATGAACACTGAAGCTTTCTTT. This sequence encodes CASSVGHLMNTEAFF.

The chain has TRBV10-2 and TRBJ2-5, with 10 bases fitting TRBD2. This CDR3 has 14 residues. Germline V gene sequence: CDR1 WSHSY, CDR2 SAAADI. Germline trimming cut 5 bases from V and 4 bases from J; bases unmatched to any gene: 4. The CDR3 loop is CASSPAGGRETQYF. DNA for the CDR3: TGCGCCAGCAGTCCAGCGGGGGGGCGAGAGACCCAGTACTTC.

This clone showed up just a few times. The chain recombines TRBV27 with TRBJ1-6, with TRBD1 as a possible D gene (6 bases). The V and J ends lost 0 bases and 10 bases respectively, with 13 bases between them. The CDR3 sequence is 15 residues long. Looked up from germline, CDR1 is MNHEY and CDR2 is SMNVEV (reference sequence). The CDR3 sequence is CASSLSTGLGSPLHF. CDR3 DNA sequence: TGTGCCAGCAGTTTATCAACAGGGCTCGGATCACCCCTCCACTTT.

V is TRBV3-1 (or the pseudogene TRBV3-2) and J is TRBJ2-1, with D possibly TRBD2 on 6 matching bases. Per germline, CDR1 LGHDT and CDR2 YNNKEL (reference sequence). The V and J ends lost 0 bases and 0 bases respectively, with 6 bases between them. CDR3 length: 15 residues. Written as DNA, the CDR3 is TGTGCCAGCAGCCAAGACGGGAGCTCCTACAATGAGCAGTTCTTC. Its protein product is CASSQDGSSYNEQFF.

This clone was seen more than once but under ten times. The genes are TRBV10-3 and TRBJ1-1; TRBD1 matches 7 bases. The CDR3 is 13 residues long. V lost 0 bases, J lost 6 bases, and 1 base stayed unmatched. Germline CDR1 and CDR2: ENHRY and SYGVKD. Here the CDR3 DNA reads TGTGCCATCAGTGAGTCAGGGGGCCCTGAAGCTTTCTTT. Translated: CAISESGGPEAFF.

The chain uses TRBV12-5 and TRBJ2-3, with D possibly being TRBD2 (6 bases). The CDR3 runs to 14 residues. CDR1 is LGHNT and CDR2 is FRNRAP in the germline V gene. V dropped 5 bases and J dropped 1 base, with 10 bases sitting between them. The CDR3 DNA is TGTGCTAGTGGTAACGGGGGACGCACAGATACGCAGTATTTT. Its translation: CASGNGGRTDTQYF. Combining the CDR3 with reference TRBV12-5 and TRBJ2-3 gives the whole variable domain DARVTQTPRHKVTEMGQEVTMRCQPILGHNTVFWYRQTMMQGLELLAYFRNRAPLDDSGMPKDRFSAEMPDATLATLKIQPSEPRDSAVYFCASGNGGRTDTQYFGPGTRLTVL.

The chain recombines TRBV19 with TRBJ2-2; D not certain. CDR1 LNHDA and CDR2 SQIVND come from the germline V gene (reference sequence). This CDR3 comprises 13 residues. The V end was cut by 5 bases, the J end by 4 bases, with 8 bases between. CDR3 sequence reads: CASSWSSTGELFF. The CDR3 nucleotides read TGTGCCAGTAGTTGGAGCAGCACCGGGGAGCTGTTTTTT.

The chain employs TRBV21-1 and TRBJ2-7; the table calls TRBD2, which could not be checked here. TRBV21-1 is a recognized pseudogene. This CDR3 contains 17 residues. DNA for the CDR3: TGTGCCAGCAGCAAAGAACAGGGCGGGAGGGTTTGGTACGAGCAGTACTTC. Protein product: CASSKEQGGRVWYEQYF.